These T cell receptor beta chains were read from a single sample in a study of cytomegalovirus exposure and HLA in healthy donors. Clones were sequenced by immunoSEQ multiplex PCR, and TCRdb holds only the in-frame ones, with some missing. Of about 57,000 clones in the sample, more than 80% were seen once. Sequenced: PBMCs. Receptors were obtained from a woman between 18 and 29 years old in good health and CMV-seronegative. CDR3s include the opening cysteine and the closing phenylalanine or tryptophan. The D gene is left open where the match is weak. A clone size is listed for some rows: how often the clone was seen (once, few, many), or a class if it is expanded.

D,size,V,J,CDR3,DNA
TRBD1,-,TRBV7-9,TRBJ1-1,CASSLTGGGTEAFF,TGTGCCAGCAGCTTGACAGGGGGGGGCACTGAAGCTTTCTTT
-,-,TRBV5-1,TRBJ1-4,CASSSGPLQRGEKLFF,TGCGCCAGCAGCTCGGGTCCCCTCCAGCGTGGCGAAAAACTGTTTTTT
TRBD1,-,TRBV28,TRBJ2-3,CASSAGQGLADTQYF,TGTGCCAGCAGTGCCGGACAGGGTTTGGCAGATACGCAGTATTTT
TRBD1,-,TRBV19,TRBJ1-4,CASSIGTGHEKLFF,TGTGCCAGTAGTATCGGGACAGGGCATGAAAAACTGTTTTTT
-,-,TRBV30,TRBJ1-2,CAWSLLGRNYGYTF,TGTGCCTGGAGTTTGTTAGGGAGGAACTATGGCTACACCTTC
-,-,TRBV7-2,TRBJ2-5,CASSLGLGETQYF,TGTGCCAGCAGCTTAGGCCTAGGAGAGACCCAGTACTTC
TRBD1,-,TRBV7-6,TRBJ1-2,CASSPTGNYGYTF,TGTGCCAGCAGCCCGACAGGGAACTATGGCTACACCTTC
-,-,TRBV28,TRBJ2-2,CASTRGLGYTGELFF,TGTGCCAGCACTCGAGGGTTAGGTTACACCGGGGAGCTGTTTTTT
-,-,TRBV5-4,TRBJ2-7,CASSLDPGGGYEQYF,TGTGCCAGCAGCTTGGATCCAGGGGGAGGCTACGAGCAGTACTTC
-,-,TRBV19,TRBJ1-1,CASFPQAGRANTEAFF,TGTGCCAGTTTCCCCCAGGCGGGGCGAGCGAACACTGAAGCTTTCTTT
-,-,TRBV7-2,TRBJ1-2,CASSRRTEQNYGYTF,TGTGCCAGCAGCCGGAGGACAGAGCAAAACTATGGCTACACCTTC
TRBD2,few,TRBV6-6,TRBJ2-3,CASSYSPGGADTQYF,TGTGCCAGCAGTTACTCGCCTGGGGGGGCAGATACGCAGTATTTT
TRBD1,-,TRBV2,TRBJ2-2,CASTPGQTNTGELFF,TGTGCCAGCACCCCGGGACAGACCAACACCGGGGAGCTGTTTTTT
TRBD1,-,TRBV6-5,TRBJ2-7,CASSGGTGGVEQYF,TGTGCCAGCAGTGGGGGGACAGGGGGGGTCGAGCAGTACTTC
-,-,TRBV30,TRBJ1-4,CAWSSGGGAGEKLFF,TGTGCCTGGTCCTCCGGCGGAGGGGCGGGTGAAAAACTGTTTTTT
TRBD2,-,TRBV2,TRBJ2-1,CASRITSGSDNEQFF,TGTGCCAGCAGGATCACTAGCGGGAGCGACAATGAGCAGTTCTTC
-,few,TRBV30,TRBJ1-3,CAWGQRRSGNTIYF,TGTGCCTGGGGACAGCGGAGGTCTGGAAACACCATATATTTT
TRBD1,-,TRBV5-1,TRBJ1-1,CASSKSRDSVINTEAFF,TGCGCCAGCAGCAAATCCCGGGACAGCGTAATAAACACTGAAGCTTTCTTT
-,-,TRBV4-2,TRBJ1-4,CASSLHEETISVKLFF,TGTGCCAGCAGCCTCCATGAGGAAACCATCTCAGTGAAACTGTTTTTT
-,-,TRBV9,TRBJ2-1,CASSVMGSSYNEQFF,TGTGCCAGCAGCGTAATGGGGAGCTCCTACAATGAGCAGTTCTTC